The next 5 T cell receptor beta chains were all read from a single sample in a study of response to subunit inactivated influenza vaccine. TCRdb called the RT-PCR reads again in MiXCR, with one record for every CDR3 protein. The data contain 500,000 to 600,000 distinct CDR3 sequences, about 12% of them seen just once; the ten biggest clones take up about a tenth. Sequenced material: PBMCs from blood, taken on the day of vaccination. All receptors come from a man in his fifties who received an inactivated influenza vaccine.

The chain carries TRBV20-1 and TRBJ2-5; TRBD1 is a possible D gene (6 bases). This CDR3 has 16 amino acids. Germline lookup yields CDR1 DFQATT and CDR2 SNEGSKA (reference sequence). Trimming removed 4 bases at V and 4 bases at J, with 22 bases between. For the CDR3, the DNA is TGCAGTGCTATCCTTAACTTTGAATCAGGGGTAGAGACCCAGTACTTC. Translated, it gives CSAILNFESGVETQYF.

This clonotype was counted many times. One end of the junction varies from germline; a read error may be responsible. This chain links TRBV12-3 or TRBV12-4 with TRBJ2-3; TRBD1 matches 10 bases. This CDR3 comprises 17 residues. The CDR3 sequence is CASSLGWGQGISDTQYF. The CDR3 DNA sequence: TGTGCCAGCAGCTTAGGATGGGGACAGGGGATCTCAGATACGCAGTATTTT.

This clonotype was detected ten times or more. The CDR3 protein is CASSARQMNSPLHF. The CDR3 region has the DNA TGCGCCAGCAGCGCCCGTCAGATGAATTCACCCCTCCACTTT. The chain joins TRBV4-1 to TRBJ1-6; D is uncertain. CDR3 length: 14 residues. The V gene lost 5 bases and the J gene lost 7 bases, with 12 bases spanning the gap. Germline lookup yields CDR1 MGHRA and CDR2 YSYEKL.

This chain connects TRBV6-2 or TRBV6-3 to TRBJ2-7; D possibly corresponds to TRBD1 (6 bases). Germline lookup yields CDR1 MNHEY and CDR2 SVGEGT. The CDR3 loop spans 14 amino acids. Deletions cut 1 base from V and 3 bases from J, with 10 bases between. CDR3 bases: TGTGCCAGCAGTTACTATGGACAGATCTACGAGCAGTACTTC. It codes for CASSYYGQIYEQYF.

V is TRBV4-3 and J is TRBJ2-1, with TRBD2 identical over 7 bases. In germline, CDR1 is LGHNA, CDR2 YSLEER. Losses at the gene ends were 1 base for V and 10 bases for J; bases not matched to a gene: 10. The CDR3 spans 15 residues. The CDR3 DNA reads as TGCGCCAGCAGCCAAGGAGTCCGGGAGGATCGGGAGCAGTTCTTC. Encoded protein: CASSQGVREDREQFF.